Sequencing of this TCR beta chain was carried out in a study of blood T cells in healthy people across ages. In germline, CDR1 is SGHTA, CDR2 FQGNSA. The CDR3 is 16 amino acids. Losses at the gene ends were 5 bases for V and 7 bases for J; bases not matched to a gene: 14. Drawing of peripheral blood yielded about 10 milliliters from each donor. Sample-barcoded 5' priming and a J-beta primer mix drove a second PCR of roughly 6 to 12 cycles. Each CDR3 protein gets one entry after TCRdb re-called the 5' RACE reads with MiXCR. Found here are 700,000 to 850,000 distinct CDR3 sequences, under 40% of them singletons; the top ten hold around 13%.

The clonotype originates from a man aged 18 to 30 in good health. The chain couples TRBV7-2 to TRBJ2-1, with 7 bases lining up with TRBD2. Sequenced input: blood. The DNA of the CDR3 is TGTGCCAGCAGCCGGCGGGGAGCGGGGCCGGGGAATGAGCAGTTCTTC. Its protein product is CASSRRGAGPGNEQFF.